This paragraph reports one TCR beta chain. Alongside CTLA-4 blockade with ipilimumab, patients with chemo-refractory metastatic non-small-cell lung cancer received focal radiation. The sample is drawn from a study of radiotherapy plus CTLA-4 blockade in lung cancer. Only in-frame clones appear in the TCRdb table, and some are missing; sequencing was by immunoSEQ multiplex PCR. The sample lists tens of thousands of clones; around 80% were seen once. There are 12 residues in the CDR3. From germline, CDR1 is SQVTM and CDR2 ANQGSEA. V was shortened by 8 bases and J by 7 bases, with 17 bases between the two germline ends.

The source is a human donor with non-small cell lung cancer who had a complete response to radiotherapy plus ipilimumab. Sequences were derived from peripheral blood, sampled from a patient treated with radiotherapy plus ipilimumab. The chain is built from TRBV29-1 and TRBJ1-2, with D maybe TRBD1 (5 bases). The CDR3 DNA is TGCAGCTGTCGTGGGACGGCGGGTGGCTACACCTTC. This encodes CSCRGTAGGYTF.